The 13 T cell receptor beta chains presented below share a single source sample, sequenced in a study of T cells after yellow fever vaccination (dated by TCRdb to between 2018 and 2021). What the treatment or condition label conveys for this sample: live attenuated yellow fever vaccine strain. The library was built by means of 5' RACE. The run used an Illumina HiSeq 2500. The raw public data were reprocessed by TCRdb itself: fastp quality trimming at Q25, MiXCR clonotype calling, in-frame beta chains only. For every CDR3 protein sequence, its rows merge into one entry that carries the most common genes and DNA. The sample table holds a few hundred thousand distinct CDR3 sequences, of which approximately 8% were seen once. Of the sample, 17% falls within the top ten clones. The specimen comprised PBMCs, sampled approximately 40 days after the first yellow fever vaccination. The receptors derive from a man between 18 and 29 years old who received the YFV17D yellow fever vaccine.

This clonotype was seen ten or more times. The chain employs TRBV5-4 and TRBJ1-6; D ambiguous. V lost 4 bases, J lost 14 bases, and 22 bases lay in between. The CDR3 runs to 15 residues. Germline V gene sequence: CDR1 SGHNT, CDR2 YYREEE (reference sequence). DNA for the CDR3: TGTGCCAGCAGCCCCGGGTTGGAACACGGTTTTTCCCTCCACTTT. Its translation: CASSPGLEHGFSLHF.

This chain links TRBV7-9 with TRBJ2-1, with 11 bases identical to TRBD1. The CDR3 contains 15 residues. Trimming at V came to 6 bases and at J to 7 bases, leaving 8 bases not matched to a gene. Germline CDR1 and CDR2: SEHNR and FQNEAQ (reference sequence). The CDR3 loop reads CASRPGTGGMNEQFF. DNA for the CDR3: TGTGCCAGCAGGCCCGGGACAGGGGGGATGAATGAGCAGTTCTTC.

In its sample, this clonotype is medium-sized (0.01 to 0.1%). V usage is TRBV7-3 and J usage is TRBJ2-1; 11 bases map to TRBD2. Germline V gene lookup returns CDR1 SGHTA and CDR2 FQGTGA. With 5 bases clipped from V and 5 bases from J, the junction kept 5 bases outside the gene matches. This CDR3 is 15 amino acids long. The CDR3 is CASSVGLAGNNEQFF. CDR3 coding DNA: TGTGCCAGCAGCGTTGGACTAGCGGGTAACAATGAGCAGTTCTTC.

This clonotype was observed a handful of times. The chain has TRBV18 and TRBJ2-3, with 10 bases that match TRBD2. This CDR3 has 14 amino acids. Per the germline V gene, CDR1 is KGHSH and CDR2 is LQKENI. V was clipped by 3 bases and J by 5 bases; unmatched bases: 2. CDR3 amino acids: CASSPLAGEDTQYF. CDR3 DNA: TGTGCCAGCTCACCTCTAGCGGGGGAAGATACGCAGTATTTT.

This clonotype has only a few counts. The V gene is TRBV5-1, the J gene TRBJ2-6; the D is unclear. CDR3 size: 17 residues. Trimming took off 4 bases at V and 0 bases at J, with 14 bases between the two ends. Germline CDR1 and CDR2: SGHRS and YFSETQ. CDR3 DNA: TGCGCCAGCAGCCAAACCCAACGAAGCTCTGGGGCCAACGTCCTGACTTTC. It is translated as CASSQTQRSSGANVLTF.

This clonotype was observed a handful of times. The chain's CDR3 is CASNNYRDNIQYF. The CDR3 nucleotides read TGCGCCAGCAACAACTACAGGGATAACATTCAGTACTTC. This rearrangement joins TRBV5-1 to TRBJ2-4; weak D call: TRBD1 (6 bases). The germline V and J ends were trimmed by 6 bases and 7 bases, with 14 bases remaining between them. In germline, CDR1 is SGHRS, CDR2 YFSETQ. The CDR3 is made up of 13 amino acids.

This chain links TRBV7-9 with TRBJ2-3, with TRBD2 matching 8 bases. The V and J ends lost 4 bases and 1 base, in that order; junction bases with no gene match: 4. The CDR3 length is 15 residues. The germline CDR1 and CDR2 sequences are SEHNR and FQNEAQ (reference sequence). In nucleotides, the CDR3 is TGTGCCAGCAGCTCCCCACTAGCGGGCACAGATACGCAGTATTTT. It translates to CASSSPLAGTDTQYF. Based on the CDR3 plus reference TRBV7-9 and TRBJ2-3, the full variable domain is DTGVSQNPRHKITKRGQNVTFRCDPISEHNRLYWYRQTLGQGPEFLTYFQNEAQLEKSRLLSDRFSAERPKGSFSTLEIQRTEQGDSAMYLCASSSPLAGTDTQYFGPGTRLTVL.

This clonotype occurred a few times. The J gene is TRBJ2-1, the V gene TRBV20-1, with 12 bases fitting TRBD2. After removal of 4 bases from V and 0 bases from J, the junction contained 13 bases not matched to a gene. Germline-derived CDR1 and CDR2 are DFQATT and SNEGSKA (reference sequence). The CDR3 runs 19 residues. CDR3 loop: CSATGPGLAGQSSYNEQFF. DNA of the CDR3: TGCAGTGCTACAGGACCGGGACTAGCGGGCCAGAGCTCCTACAATGAGCAGTTCTTC.

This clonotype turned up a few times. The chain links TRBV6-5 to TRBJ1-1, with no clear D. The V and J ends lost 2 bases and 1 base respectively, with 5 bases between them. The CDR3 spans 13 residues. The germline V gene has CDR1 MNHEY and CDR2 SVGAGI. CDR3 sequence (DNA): TGTGCCAGCAGTTACGTCAAGAACACTGAAGCTTTCTTT. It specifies CASSYVKNTEAFF.

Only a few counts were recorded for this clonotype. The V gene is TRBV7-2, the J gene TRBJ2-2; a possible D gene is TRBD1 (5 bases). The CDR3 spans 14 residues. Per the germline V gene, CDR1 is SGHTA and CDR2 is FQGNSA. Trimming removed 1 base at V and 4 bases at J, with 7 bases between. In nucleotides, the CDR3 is TGTGCCAGCAGCTTAGGACAGCCCACCGGGGAGCTGTTTTTT. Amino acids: CASSLGQPTGELFF.

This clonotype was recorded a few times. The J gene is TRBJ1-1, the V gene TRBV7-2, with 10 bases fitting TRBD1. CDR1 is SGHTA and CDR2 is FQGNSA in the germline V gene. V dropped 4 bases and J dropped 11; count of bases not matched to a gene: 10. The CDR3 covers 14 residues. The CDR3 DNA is TGTGCCAGCAGCTCACGGACAGGGGGAAGTGGGGCTTTCTTT. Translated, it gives CASSSRTGGSGAFF.

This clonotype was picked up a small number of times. The CDR3 bases are TGTGCCAGCAGTGCCCGACAGGGGCGATACAATGAGCAGTTCTTC. Translating gives CASSARQGRYNEQFF. The V call is TRBV12-3 or TRBV12-4, the J call TRBJ2-1, with 8 bases that match TRBD1. The CDR3 totals 15 residues. J was trimmed by 4 bases and V by 5 bases; bases with no gene match: 7.

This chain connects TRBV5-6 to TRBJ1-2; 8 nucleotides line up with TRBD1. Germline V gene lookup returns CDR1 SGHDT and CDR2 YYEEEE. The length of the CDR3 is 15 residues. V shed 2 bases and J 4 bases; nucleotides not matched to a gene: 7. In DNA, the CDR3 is TGTGCCAGCAGCTTTGGGCAGGGGGCTACCTATGGCTACACCTTC. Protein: CASSFGQGATYGYTF.